This T cell receptor (beta chain) was identified in a study of T-cell memory formation after mild COVID-19. The TCR alpha and TCR beta cDNA libraries, bearing sample barcodes and UMIs, were generated by 5'RACE using constant-segment primers. TCRdb used MiXCR to reprocess the 5' RACE reads, holding one entry per CDR3 protein. The table includes fewer than 250,000 distinct CDR3 sequences, approximately 16% detected once. The CDR3 runs 11 residues. Germline V gene data show CDR1 as SGHRS and CDR2 as YFSETQ. General observations from the study: Pre-infection memory contained some responding clones, which suggested that cross-reactive memory had joined. Chiefly within CM and EM were the contracting CD4+ clones; CD8+ ones were within EMRA. While clones contracting from day 15 to 85 were balanced between CD4 and CD8, later expanders leaned CD4+.

This clonotype appeared many times. What it binds is unknown. The junction departs from the called germline gene at one end, perhaps through a read error. Source material: PBMCs or a T cell subset sorted from them (not recorded which). The receptor comes from an adult woman who had mild COVID-19 (a few samples of this study predate the infection). Cell type and time point are not known. The genes are TRBV5-1 and TRBJ2-3; D is ambiguous. DNA of the CDR3: TGTGCCAGCAGCCAGAGAGATACGCAGTATTTT. It yields the protein CASSQRDTQYF.